This T cell receptor (beta chain) appears in the sequencing data of a study of cytomegalovirus exposure and HLA in healthy donors. Regarding the study as a whole: TCR sequences were mostly rare, though some public TCRs occurred in many donors.

The germline V gene encodes CDR1 SNHLY and CDR2 FYNNEI. The CDR3 has 16 amino acids. V was clipped by 5 bases and J by 0 bases, with 14 bases between them. Sequenced by immunoSEQ multiplex PCR; TCRdb stores in-frame clones only, minus some. The profile shows about 190,000 clones, around 86% of them singletons. Note on this clone: Its specificity is unknown.

The sequence was obtained from a woman aged 18-35 years in good health and CMV-seronegative. This chain uses TRBV2 with TRBJ1-3; maybe TRBD1 (5 bases). Sample: PBMCs. The chain's CDR3 is CASSSGRGRSGNTIYF. Written as DNA, the CDR3 is TGTGCCAGCAGTTCGGGGAGGGGACGCTCTGGAAACACCATATATTTT.